This T cell receptor (beta chain) was sequenced during a study of beta chain features in type 1 diabetes. What was sequenced were expressed TCRB transcripts, since all of the isolated RNA had been reverse transcribed. Naive, central memory and regulatory T cell samples came to a mean of approximately 4 million reads. Only in-frame clones appear in the TCRdb table, and some are missing; sequencing was by immunoSEQ multiplex PCR. The repertoire consists of 970,000 or so clones, with roughly a sixth occurring once and the leading ten covering 0.02% to 0.025%. Averaging approximately 120 mL, one heparinised blood draw came from each individual donor. Germline loops: CDR1 DFQATT, CDR2 SNEGSKA (reference sequence). This CDR3 is 11 amino acids long. The ends were cut back, 3 bases at V and 7 bases at J, with 10 bases in the middle. This clone was counted a few times.

The sequence was collected from a young woman in good health. The V and J genes are TRBV20-1 and TRBJ2-7; D gene uncertain. The sequenced sample consisted of naive CD4+ T cells from blood. The CDR3 sequence: CSASPSGEQYF. DNA for the CDR3: TGCAGTGCTAGCCCGAGTGGTGAGCAGTACTTC.